These 28 T cell receptor beta chains came from one sample sequenced in a study of blood T cells in healthy people across ages. Then a second PCR, running about 6 to 11 cycles, was carried out with a sample-barcoded 5' primer and a J-beta primer mix. MiXCR was run by TCRdb on the 5' RACE reads, yielding one entry per CDR3 protein. The repertoire holds roughly 790,000 distinct CDR3 sequences, with roughly 44% as singletons. Specimen: blood. The receptors stem from a woman aged 55-69 years in good health.

The chain has TRBV28 and TRBJ1-2; 10 bases fit TRBD1. The CDR3 covers 12 residues. The germline V gene has CDR1 MDHEN and CDR2 SYDVKM. V dropped 11 bases and J dropped 4; count of bases not matched to a gene: 4. The CDR3 DNA reads as TGTGCCGCGGGACAGGGGAGCTATGGCTACACCTTC. It codes for CAAGQGSYGYTF.

The chain couples TRBV12-3 or TRBV12-4 to TRBJ1-3, with D unresolved. V shed 5 bases and J shed 2 bases, with 7 bases lying between them. This CDR3 contains 13 residues. The CDR3 bases are TGTGCCAGCAGTAAATCACCTGGAAACACCATATATTTT. As protein: CASSKSPGNTIYF.

V gene TRBV6-2 or TRBV6-3 combines with J gene TRBJ2-7; TRBD2 might be the D (6 bases). The germline CDR1 and CDR2 sequences are MNHEY and SVGEGT. V was pared by 0 bases and J by 2 bases, with 11 bases between. The CDR3 consists of 15 residues. This chain's CDR3 is CASSYSRERTYEQYF. As DNA, the CDR3 is TGTGCCAGCAGTTACTCTCGGGAGAGAACCTACGAGCAGTACTTC.

The gene calls are TRBV4-1 and TRBJ1-5; D is undetermined. Germline V lookup: CDR1 MGHRA, CDR2 YSYEKL. The CDR3 spans 15 residues. V lost 1 base and J lost 3, with 10 bases in between. CDR3 nucleotides: TGCGCCAGCAGCCAAGGGCTCCAGGACAATCAGCCCCAGCATTTT. Residues: CASSQGLQDNQPQHF.

This clonotype has more than one count but fewer than ten. The chain carries TRBV18 and TRBJ2-3, with TRBD2 matching 9 bases. From germline, CDR1 is KGHSH and CDR2 LQKENI. V trimming: 3 bases; J trimming: 6 bases; junction bases outside the gene matches: 7. The length of the CDR3 is 15 residues. The CDR3 DNA sequence: TGTGCCAGCTCACCCCGAGCGACTAGCGGTGATACGCAGTATTTT. Protein: CASSPRATSGDTQYF.

A note on this clonotype: Just one base apart from a much larger clone, this may be a read error. The DNA of the CDR3 is TGTGCCAGCAGCGTAAACTACAATGAGCAGTTCTTC. Translated, it gives CASSVNYNEQFF. This rearrangement joins TRBV9 to TRBJ2-1; D remains ambiguous. The CDR3 runs 12 residues. The V end was cut by 1 base, the J end by 3 bases, with 2 bases between. Germline loops: CDR1 SGDLS, CDR2 YYNGEE.

Only a few counts were recorded for this clonotype. The rearrangement joins TRBV12-3 or TRBV12-4 to TRBJ1-2; 10 nucleotides line up with TRBD1. Germline trimming cut 6 bases from V and 6 bases from J; bases unmatched to any gene: 4. CDR3 size: 13 residues. CDR3 sequence (DNA): TGTGCCAGCAGCCCTGACAGGGGGCATGGCTACACCTTC. Translation: CASSPDRGHGYTF.

This clonotype was observed a few times. The chain is built from TRBV7-9 and TRBJ2-7; a weak D match, TRBD1 (5 bases). The germline V gene has CDR1 SEHNR and CDR2 FQNEAQ (reference sequence). The length of the CDR3 is 14 residues. Trimming left V 4 bases short and J 4 bases short, with 14 bases between. CDR3 bases: TGTGCCAGCAGCTATGACAGCAAAGCATACGAGCAGTACTTC. Encoded protein: CASSYDSKAYEQYF. Supplemented by reference TRBV7-9 and TRBJ2-7, the full variable domain reads DTGVSQNPRHKITKRGQNVTFRCDPISEHNRLYWYRQTLGQGPEFLTYFQNEAQLEKSRLLSDRFSAERPKGSFSTLEIQRTEQGDSAMYLCASSYDSKAYEQYFGPGTRLTVT.

Remarks on this clonotype: A read error is possible here, since a much larger clone lies one base away. The rearrangement links TRBV20-1 to TRBJ2-1; 8 bases are a match to TRBD1. Trimming took 1 base from V and 10 from J; bases not matched to a gene: 9. Germline CDR1 reads DFQATT; CDR2 reads SNEGSKA (reference sequence). This CDR3 contains 14 residues. The CDR3 sequence: CSARVGTGGYEQFF. CDR3 DNA: TGCAGTGCTAGAGTTGGAACAGGGGGTTACGAGCAGTTCTTC.

This clonotype was picked up a small number of times. The V call is TRBV7-3, the J call TRBJ2-3; possible D gene TRBD2, 5 bases. V lost 0 bases to trimming and J lost 9 bases, with 10 bases between them. Germline CDR1 is SGHTA and CDR2 is FQGTGA. The CDR3 consists of 13 residues. CDR3 in DNA: TGTGCCAGCAGCTTAACCGGAGAGGGCACGCAGTATTTT. It yields the protein CASSLTGEGTQYF.

This chain joins TRBV6-2 or TRBV6-3 and TRBJ2-7; the match to TRBD1 covers 11 bases. This CDR3 has 14 amino acids. The ends lost 7 bases at V and 3 bases at J; junction bases unmatched: 5. The germline CDR1 and CDR2 sequences are MNHEY and SVGEGT. CDR3 nucleotide sequence: TGTGCCAGCACCGGGACAGGGGGTTTCTACGAGCAGTACTTC. Translating it yields CASTGTGGFYEQYF.

The chain recombines TRBV29-1 with TRBJ1-2; possibly TRBD1 for D (6 bases). V lost 6 bases and J lost 7, with 21 bases in between. Germline CDR1 reads SQVTM; CDR2 reads ANQGSEA. CDR3 length equals 14 residues. CDR3 coding DNA: TGCAGCGTCGGGGCAGGGAGGAGAGGGGGTGGCTACACCTTC. This encodes CSVGAGRRGGGYTF.

A note on this clonotype: One end of the junction is discordant with germline, which a read error may explain. The chain carries TRBV28 and TRBJ2-7, with TRBD1 matching over 10 bases. This CDR3 contains 15 residues. Germline CDR1 and CDR2: MDHEN and SYDVKM. The CDR3 DNA reads as TGTGTCAGCAGTCCCCCGGGACAGGGGTTCAATGAGCAGTACTTC. Encoded protein: CVSSPPGQGFNEQYF.

This clonotype has more than one count but fewer than ten. V and J are TRBV18 and TRBJ2-7; no clear D gene. The V gene lost 2 bases and the J gene lost 6 bases, with 17 bases spanning the gap. Germline V lookup: CDR1 KGHSH, CDR2 LQKENI. CDR3 length: 15 residues. CDR3 sequence (DNA): TGTGCCAGCTCACCAAACTCTGACTCGGTCGTCGAGCAGTACTTC. This gives the protein CASSPNSDSVVEQYF.

This clonotype was recorded a few times. This rearrangement joins TRBV10-1 to TRBJ1-5; D call uncertain. The CDR3 totals 8 residues. Germline values: CDR1 WNHNN, CDR2 SYGVQD (reference sequence). The ends were cut back, 7 bases at V and 11 bases at J, with 3 bases in the middle. The CDR3 sequence: CASKSQHF. CDR3 in DNA: TGCGCCAGCAAATCCCAGCATTTT.

The chain is built from TRBV5-1 and TRBJ1-6; D possibly corresponds to TRBD1 (5 bases). Germline V gene lookup returns CDR1 SGHRS and CDR2 YFSETQ. V was shortened by 4 bases and J by 8 bases, with 13 bases between the two germline ends. CDR3 length: 14 amino acids. CDR3 in DNA: TGCGCCAGCAGCGTCCAGGGAGGCGATTCACCCCTCCACTTT. It encodes CASSVQGGDSPLHF. Drawing the rest from reference TRBV5-1 and TRBJ1-6, the complete variable domain is KAGVTQTPRYLIKTRGQQVTLSCSPISGHRSVSWYQQTPGQGLQFLFEYFSETQRNKGNFPGRFSGRQFSNSRSEMNVSTLELGDSALYLCASSVQGGDSPLHFGNGTRLTVT.

The genes are TRBV20-1 and TRBJ2-1, with D perhaps TRBD2 (7 bases). V was cut by 0 bases and J by 8 bases, with 17 bases left in between. There are 15 residues in the CDR3. Germline CDR1 and CDR2: DFQATT and SNEGSKA (reference sequence). The CDR3 region has the DNA TGCAGTGCTAGAGATGAGGGGGGGCTCGAGTATGAGCAGTTCTTC. Translated, it gives CSARDEGGLEYEQFF.

The chain carries TRBV9 and TRBJ2-5, with D perhaps matching TRBD1 (6 bases). Germline V gene lookup returns CDR1 SGDLS and CDR2 YYNGEE. The CDR3 runs to 15 residues. The V gene lost 3 bases and the J gene lost 5 bases, with 17 bases spanning the gap. In DNA, the CDR3 is TGTGCCAGCAGCGAGGGGGACGGCACGTTTGAGACCCAGTACTTC. Translation: CASSEGDGTFETQYF. Complete variable domain (other parts from reference TRBV9 and TRBJ2-5): DSGVTQTPKHLITATGQRVTLRCSPRSGDLSVYWYQQSLDQGLQFLIQYYNGEERAKGNILERFSAQQFPDLHSELNLSSLELGDSALYFCASSEGDGTFETQYFGPGTRLLVL.

This clonotype was counted only a few times. The chain couples TRBV7-3 to TRBJ2-2; 8 nucleotides match TRBD2. Trimming cost V 4 bases and J 7 bases; bases outside gene matches: 11. Germline V gene data show CDR1 as SGHTA and CDR2 as FQGTGA. CDR3 length: 16 residues. The CDR3 coding sequence is TGTGCCAGCAGCTCCAACCCGGGGGGGCAGAACGGGGAGCTGTTTTTT. It is translated as CASSSNPGGQNGELFF.

The rearrangement links TRBV7-3 to TRBJ2-3, with D possibly being TRBD1 (6 bases). V shed 9 bases and J shed 0 bases, with 13 bases lying between them. The CDR3 has 14 amino acids. Per germline, CDR1 SGHTA and CDR2 FQGTGA. The CDR3 nucleotides are TGTGCCAGTACTGGACAGCATAGCACAGATACGCAGTATTTT. It specifies CASTGQHSTDTQYF. The full variable domain, in which reference TRBV7-3 and TRBJ2-3 provide the parts outside the CDR3, is GAGVSQTPSNKVTEKGKYVELRCDPISGHTALYWYRQSLGQGPEFLIYFQGTGAADDSGLPNDRFFAVRPEGSVSTLKIQRTERGDSAVYLCASTGQHSTDTQYFGPGTRLTVL.

The J gene is TRBJ2-1, the V gene TRBV15; 9 nucleotides match TRBD2. This CDR3 spans 14 amino acids. V was clipped by 2 bases and J by 13 bases; unmatched bases: 9. Germline V CDR1 and CDR2: LNHNV, YYDKDF (reference sequence). The CDR3 here is CATSRLAGTSKQFF. CDR3 nucleotides: TGTGCCACCAGCAGACTTGCCGGGACTAGCAAACAGTTCTTC.

This clonotype has just one count. The rearrangement uses TRBV7-2 and TRBJ2-7, with D uncertain. In germline, CDR1 is SGHTA, CDR2 FQGNSA. Trimming took 5 bases from V and 10 from J, leaving 18 bases between them. The CDR3 has 13 amino acids. The CDR3 DNA follows: TGTGCCAGCAGCCCTGACACGCTTAGTACCCAGTACTTC. Translating it yields CASSPDTLSTQYF. The entire variable domain, with the rest obtained from reference TRBV7-2 and TRBJ2-7, is as follows: GAGVSQSPSNKVTEKGKDVELRCDPISGHTALYWYRQSLGQGLEFLIYFQGNSAPDKSGLPSDRFSAERTGGSVSTLTIQRTQQEDSAVYLCASSPDTLSTQYFGPGTRLTVT.

This clonotype turned up a few times. The CDR3 nucleotides read TGTGCCAGCAGTTCATCGGGACACCCCGGAGATTCACCCCTCCACTTT. Its translation is CASSSSGHPGDSPLHF. This chain connects TRBV12-3 or TRBV12-4 to TRBJ1-6, with a weak D call TRBD1 (6 bases). CDR3 size: 16 residues. V was shortened by 4 bases and J by 8 bases, with 18 bases between the two germline ends.

In this sample, this clonotype turned up many times. The chain recombines TRBV6-2 or TRBV6-3 with TRBJ2-7; 13 bases are a match to TRBD2. V trimming: 0 bases; J trimming: 4 bases; junction bases outside the gene matches: 6. The CDR3 runs 17 residues. Germline lookup yields CDR1 MNHEY and CDR2 SVGEGT. Here the CDR3 reads CASSYSAGLAGAYEQYF. Written as DNA, the CDR3 is TGTGCCAGCAGTTACTCGGCAGGACTAGCGGGAGCGTACGAGCAGTACTTC.

This clonotype was found a few times. The chain carries TRBV5-1 and TRBJ2-6; D is unresolved. The CDR3 extends over 15 amino acids. Germline CDR1 reads SGHRS; CDR2 reads YFSETQ. Trimming cost V 3 bases and J 0 bases, with 7 bases left between them. CDR3: CASSWQNSGANVLTF. The CDR3 nucleotides read TGCGCCAGCAGCTGGCAGAACTCTGGGGCCAACGTCCTGACTTTC.

This rearrangement joins TRBV7-9 to TRBJ2-2; maybe TRBD1 (5 bases). The V and J ends lost 1 base and 7 bases respectively, with 7 bases between them. This CDR3 region has 13 residues. Germline V gene data show CDR1 as SEHNR and CDR2 as FQNEAQ (reference sequence). The CDR3 loop reads CASSLDRIGELFF. CDR3 DNA sequence: TGTGCCAGCAGCTTAGACAGGATCGGGGAGCTGTTTTTT.

This clonotype has just a few counts. The genes are TRBV10-3 and TRBJ1-2, with a weak D call TRBD1 (5 bases). Germline V gene sequence: CDR1 ENHRY, CDR2 SYGVKD. The CDR3 contains 15 residues. Trimming left V 0 bases short and J 3 bases short, with 11 bases between. CDR3 region: CAISESRGTDYGYTF. The CDR3 region has the DNA TGTGCCATCAGTGAGTCCCGGGGGACGGACTATGGCTACACCTTC.

The J gene is TRBJ1-1, the V gene TRBV20-1, with D unresolved. The CDR3 totals 14 residues. Germline V gives CDR1 DFQATT, CDR2 SNEGSKA (reference sequence). Trimming stripped 3 bases from V and 1 base from J, with 12 bases between. CDR3 sequence: CSASRETANTEAFF. The CDR3 DNA sequence: TGCAGTGCTAGTAGGGAGACGGCGAACACTGAAGCTTTCTTT.